This T cell receptor beta chain came from a study of shared clonotypes between healthy human individuals. Naive CD8 cells lacked CD45RO, underwent positive selection for CCR7 and left out terminally differentiated effector memory CD45RA+ cells. Profiling relied on immunoSEQ multiplex PCR, and the TCRdb table lists in-frame clones only, not all of them. Among around 610,000 clones, roughly 95% were seen once, and the ten largest hold about 0.12%. The germline CDR1 and CDR2 sequences are SGDLS and YYNGEE. CDR3 length: 13 amino acids. Trimming stripped 3 bases from V and 7 bases from J, with 13 bases between.

The sequence derives from a woman in her twenties or thirties in good health. The chain couples TRBV9 to TRBJ1-2; D is undetermined. Material for sequencing was naive CD8+ T cells sorted from blood. Written as DNA, the CDR3 is TGTGCCAGCAGCGCGGGTGTGAGGCCTGGCTACACCTTC. Its translation is CASSAGVRPGYTF. Drawing the rest from reference TRBV9 and TRBJ1-2, the complete variable domain is DSGVTQTPKHLITATGQRVTLRCSPRSGDLSVYWYQQSLDQGLQFLIQYYNGEERAKGNILERFSAQQFPDLHSELNLSSLELGDSALYFCASSAGVRPGYTFGSGTRLTVV.